Listed below are T cell receptor beta chains from one sample, sequenced in a study of cytomegalovirus exposure and HLA in healthy donors. Data came from immunoSEQ multiplex PCR; TCRdb stores just in-frame clones and leaves some out. This sample carries more than 200,000 clones, 85% of them seen once, and the ten largest clones take about 1.2%. The specimen was PBMCs. Receptors were obtained from a human donor in good health. The CDR3 runs from the conserved cysteine through the conserved F or W. Each record gives: V gene, J gene, D gene, clone size, CDR3 DNA, CDR3 protein. A D gene is named only where the DNA matches it firmly. For some rows the clone size is stated as once, few or many, or as a class when expanded; others skip it.

TRBV2	TRBJ2-3	TRBD2	.	TGTGCCAGCAGCGCCCCCGGACTCGGGAGGGTGGATACGCAGTATTTT	CASSAPGLGRVDTQYF
TRBV6-1	TRBJ2-7	.	.	TGTGCCACCACAGGGAATTCCTACGAGCAGTACTTC	CATTGNSYEQYF
TRBV7-9	TRBJ2-1	TRBD2	.	TGTGCCAGCAGCTTAGGGACTAGATGGAATGAGCAGTTCTTC	CASSLGTRWNEQFF
TRBV5-1	TRBJ2-7	.	.	TGCGCCAGCAGCTTGACGAGGGGGGGTTCCTACGAGCAGTACTTC	CASSLTRGGSYEQYF
TRBV5-4	TRBJ1-1	.	.	TGTGCCAGCAGCTTGGCCTTGGCGGCTGAAGCTTTCTTT	CASSLALAAEAFF
TRBV21-1	TRBJ1-1	.	.	TGTGCCAGCAGCAAGGCCGACAGGCCGGGCACTGAAGCTTTCTTT	CASSKADRPGTEAFF
TRBV27	TRBJ2-1	TRBD1	.	TGTGCCAGCAGTTTGCCGGGACAGGGGGCCGGAAATGAGCAGTTCTTC	CASSLPGQGAGNEQFF
TRBV18	TRBJ2-2	.	.	TGTGCCAGCTCACCGGGAGATCATAGTTTCGCCACCGGGGAGCTGTTTTTT	CASSPGDHSFATGELFF
TRBV7-2	TRBJ2-7	.	.	TGTGCCAGCAGCTTAGGAAATATGGCGGGGGCCAAATCCCCCTACGAGCAGTACTTC	CASSLGNMAGAKSPYEQYF
TRBV6-6	TRBJ2-1	.	once	TGTGCCAGCAGTTACGTCGAAGGGGAAGCCAAAAACATTCAGTTCTTC	CASSYVEGEAKNIQFF
TRBV18	TRBJ2-2	TRBD1	.	TGTGCCAGCTCACCACTGCGACAGGGGCAAGATACCGGGGAGCTGTTTTTT	CASSPLRQGQDTGELFF
TRBV5-1	TRBJ2-1	TRBD2	.	TGCGCCAGCAGCTTGTCGGGGACTAGCGGCTACAATGAGCAGTTCTTC	CASSLSGTSGYNEQFF
TRBV27	TRBJ2-7	TRBD2	.	TGTGCCAGCAGTTTTGTCGGACTAGCGGATTCAAAGGAGCAGTACTTC	CASSFVGLADSKEQYF
TRBV10-3	TRBJ2-7	.	.	TGTGCCATCAGTGAGCGGGCCTACGAGCAGTACTTC	CAISERAYEQYF
TRBV28	TRBJ2-6	TRBD2	once	TGTGCCAGCAGTCCCAGGGGACTAGCGGGAGCGGGTGGGGCCAACGTCCTGACTTTC	CASSPRGLAGAGGANVLTF
TRBV29-1	TRBJ2-1	.	few	TGCAGCGTTGAAGGTCAGGGAAATGAGCAGTTCTTC	CSVEGQGNEQFF
TRBV29-1	TRBJ2-2	.	.	TGCAGCGTTATGGACACTAACACCGGGGAGCTGTTTTTT	CSVMDTNTGELFF
TRBV5-5	TRBJ2-4	TRBD1	once	TGTGCCAGCAGCCCCCGGGACAGAGCAGCCAAAAACATTCAGTACTTC	CASSPRDRAAKNIQYF
TRBV5-3	TRBJ2-3	TRBD2	.	TGTGCCAGAAGTTTCGGGACTAGCGGGAGGACAGATACGCAGTATTTT	CARSFGTSGRTDTQYF
TRBV5-1	TRBJ2-6	.	.	TGCGCCAGCATGACTCAACCCTCTGGGGCCAACGTCCTGACTTTC	CASMTQPSGANVLTF
TRBV29-1	TRBJ1-2	.	.	TGCAGCGTTGAGAGGAGAGCTAACTATGGCTACACCTTC	CSVERRANYGYTF
TRBV7-3	TRBJ2-1	.	.	TGTGCCAGCAGCCCAGGGGGGAGCTACAATGAGCAGTTCTTC	CASSPGGSYNEQFF
TRBV6-5	TRBJ1-1	.	.	TGTGCCAGCAGTTACTTAACAGGGAACACTGAAGCTTTCTTT	CASSYLTGNTEAFF
TRBV7-3	TRBJ1-2	.	.	TGTGCCAGCAGCTTAGGGGGCGTTGGACCTGGGAAAGGTGGCTACACCTTC	CASSLGGVGPGKGGYTF
TRBV28	TRBJ2-1	TRBD2	few	TGTGCCAGCAGTTTGGGACTAGTGGGCTATGAGCAGTTCTTC	CASSLGLVGYEQFF
TRBV6-5	TRBJ2-7	.	.	TGTGCCAGCAGAAAAGGGTCCAGGGGTCAGCAGTACTTC	CASRKGSRGQQYF
TRBV4-1	TRBJ2-7	TRBD2	.	TGCGCCAGCAGCCAAGACCGCTTAAAACTAGCGGGAGTCTTTTACGAGCAGTACTTC	CASSQDRLKLAGVFYEQYF
TRBV25-1	TRBJ2-1	TRBD1	.	TGTGCCAGCAGTGATGGACGACAGGGCGCCTACAATGAGCAGTTCTTC	CASSDGRQGAYNEQFF
TRBV7-9	TRBJ2-6	TRBD1	once	TGTTCCAGCAGCTGGGGACAGGGGGAGACTGGGGCCAACGTCCTGACTTTC	CSSSWGQGETGANVLTF
TRBV18	TRBJ2-7	.	.	TGTGCCAGCTCATCTAACTTGGCGGGGCTCTCCGAGCAGTACTTC	CASSSNLAGLSEQYF
TRBV9	TRBJ1-2	.	.	TGTGCCAGCAGCGTAGCCGGGTCTTGGGACTATGGCTACACCTTC	CASSVAGSWDYGYTF
TRBV7-9	TRBJ2-7	.	.	TGTTCCAGCAGCTTATATCCAGGGGTCTACGAGCAGTACTTC	CSSSLYPGVYEQYF
TRBV27	TRBJ2-7	TRBD2	.	TGTGCCAGCAGTGTCCTTTCTAGCGGGAATACCTACGAGCAGTACTTC	CASSVLSSGNTYEQYF
TRBV11-2	TRBJ2-1	TRBD2	.	TGTGCCAGCAGCTTAGATCCGGGACTAGCGGGCTACAATGAGCAGTTCTTC	CASSLDPGLAGYNEQFF
TRBV4-1	TRBJ1-2	TRBD1	.	TGCGCCAGCAGCCAAGGACAGGGCGGGTATGGCTACACCTTC	CASSQGQGGYGYTF
TRBV7-9	TRBJ2-1	TRBD2	.	TGTGCCAGCAGCCGGAGACTAGCGGGAACCTCCTACAATGAGCAGTTCTTC	CASSRRLAGTSYNEQFF
TRBV7-2	TRBJ2-3	TRBD2	.	TGTGCCAGCAGCTTAGGGGTAGCGGGATACGGCGCAGATACGCAGTATTTT	CASSLGVAGYGADTQYF
TRBV18	TRBJ2-1	TRBD2	.	TGTGCCAGCTCACCACAGGTTCTTTTAGCGGGAAGACCCAATGAGCAGTTCTTC	CASSPQVLLAGRPNEQFF
TRBV6-1	TRBJ2-7	TRBD2	.	TGTGCCAGCAGTGAGGCTAGCGGGAGTTCCAACGAGCAGTACTTC	CASSEASGSSNEQYF
TRBV10-3	TRBJ2-7	.	.	TGTGCCATCAGTGAGGCTAGATCTGGCGAGCAGTACTTC	CAISEARSGEQYF
TRBV7-6	TRBJ1-5	.	.	TGTGCCAGCAGCTTAGCGCCGGCAGGGAGGCAGCCCCAGCATTTT	CASSLAPAGRQPQHF
TRBV5-1	TRBJ2-7	TRBD2	.	TGCGCCAGCAGCTTCCAGCCGGGACTAGCATCCTACGAGCAGTACTTC	CASSFQPGLASYEQYF
TRBV5-5	TRBJ1-5	.	.	TGTGCCAGCGGCTGGGGACGGGGGAATCAGCCCCAGCATTTT	CASGWGRGNQPQHF
TRBV5-1	TRBJ2-1	TRBD2	.	TGCGCCAGCAGTCCGACTAGCGGGGGACAATGGGAGCAGTTCTTC	CASSPTSGGQWEQFF
TRBV5-6	TRBJ2-6	.	once	TGTGCCAGCAGCTCTACCTCTGGGGCCAACGTCCTGACTTTC	CASSSTSGANVLTF
TRBV30	TRBJ2-5	TRBD2	.	TGTGCCGGACCAAGACGGGCTAGCGGGAGGGCCGGGGAGACCCAGTACTTC	CAGPRRASGRAGETQYF
TRBV15	TRBJ2-7	.	.	TGTGCCACCAGCAGAGATAGATCCTACGAGCAGTACTTC	CATSRDRSYEQYF
TRBV10-3	TRBJ2-7	.	.	TGTGCCATCAGTGGAGGCGGGGCCTACGAGCAGTACTTC	CAISGGGAYEQYF
TRBV5-1	TRBJ2-5	TRBD2	.	TGCGCCAGCACCCCGGGACTAGCGGGACAAGAGACCCAGTACTTC	CASTPGLAGQETQYF
TRBV5-4	TRBJ2-5	.	.	TGTGCCAGCAGCGGGACACAAGAGACCCAGTACTTC	CASSGTQETQYF
TRBV7-2	TRBJ2-1	.	once	TGTGCCAGCACTCCCGAATTTATGGCCCCCTACAATGAGCAGTTCTTC	CASTPEFMAPYNEQFF
TRBV27	TRBJ2-3	.	.	TGTGCCAGCCGGACAGGAGGGACAGATACGCAGTATTTT	CASRTGGTDTQYF
TRBV28	TRBJ1-1	.	once	TGTGCCAGCCTTCTACGGGAGAACACTGAAGCTTTCTTT	CASLLRENTEAFF
TRBV9	TRBJ2-5	.	once	TGTGCCAGCAGCGTAGCCGGGGGCGGGAGTGGAGAGACCCAGTACTTC	CASSVAGGGSGETQYF
TRBV12-5	TRBJ2-1	TRBD1	.	TGTGCTAGTGGTTTCGGACAGGGGACATACAATGAGCAGTTCTTC	CASGFGQGTYNEQFF
TRBV19	TRBJ2-1	TRBD1	.	TGTGCCAGTAGTGTACAGGGGGGCTCCTACAATGAGCAGTTCTTC	CASSVQGGSYNEQFF
TRBV7-9	TRBJ2-1	.	.	TGTGCCAGCAGCTTAGATCTGGGACTAGGGGGCCTAAATGAGCAGTTCTTC	CASSLDLGLGGLNEQFF
TRBV7-6	TRBJ2-1	.	.	TGTGCCAGCAGCCGGCAGGGGCCTGAGCAGTTCTTC	CASSRQGPEQFF
TRBV7-9	TRBJ2-3	.	few	TGTGCCAGCAGCTTCATGACGGAGGATACGCAGTATTTT	CASSFMTEDTQYF
TRBV20-1	TRBJ2-1	.	.	TGCAGTGCCGCGGATGTGGATGAGCAGTTCTTC	CSAADVDEQFF